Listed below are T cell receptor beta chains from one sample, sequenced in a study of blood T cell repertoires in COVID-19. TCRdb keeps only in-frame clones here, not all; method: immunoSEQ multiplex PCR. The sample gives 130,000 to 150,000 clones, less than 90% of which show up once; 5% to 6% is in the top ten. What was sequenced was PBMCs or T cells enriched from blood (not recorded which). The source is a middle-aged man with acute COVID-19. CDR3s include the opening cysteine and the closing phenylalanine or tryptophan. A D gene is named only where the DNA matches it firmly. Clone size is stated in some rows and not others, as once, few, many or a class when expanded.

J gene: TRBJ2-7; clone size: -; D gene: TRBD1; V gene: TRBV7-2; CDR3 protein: CASSLASGQGYYEQYF; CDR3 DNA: TGTGCCAGCAGCTTAGCGTCGGGACAGGGGTACTACGAGCAGTACTTC
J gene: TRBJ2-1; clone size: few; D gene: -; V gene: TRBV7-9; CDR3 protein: CASSLSGGHHEQFF; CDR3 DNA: TGTGCCAGCAGCTTATCAGGGGGGCACCATGAGCAGTTCTTC
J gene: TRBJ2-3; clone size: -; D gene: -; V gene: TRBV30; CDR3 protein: CAWSVGAGTDTQYF; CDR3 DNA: TGTGCCTGGAGTGTTGGAGCGGGCACAGATACGCAGTATTTT
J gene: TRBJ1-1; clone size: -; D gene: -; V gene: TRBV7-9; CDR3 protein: CASSLGGINTEAFF; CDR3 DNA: TGTGCCAGCAGCTTAGGCGGGATTAACACTGAAGCTTTCTTT
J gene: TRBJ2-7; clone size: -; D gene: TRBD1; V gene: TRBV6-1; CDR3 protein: CASSERGEQGAYYEQYF; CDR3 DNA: TGTGCCAGCAGTGAAAGGGGGGAACAGGGGGCGTATTACGAGCAGTACTTC
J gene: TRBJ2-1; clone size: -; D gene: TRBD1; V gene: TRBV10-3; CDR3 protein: CAISEDRVYNEQFF; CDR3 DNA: TGTGCCATCAGTGAGGACAGGGTCTACAATGAGCAGTTCTTC
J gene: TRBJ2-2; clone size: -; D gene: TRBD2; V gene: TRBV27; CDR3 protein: CATKRAGVNTGELFF; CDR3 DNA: TGTGCCACCAAAAGAGCGGGGGTCAACACCGGGGAGCTGTTTTTT
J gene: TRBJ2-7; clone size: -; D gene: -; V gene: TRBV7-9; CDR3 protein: CASSLAEYEQYF; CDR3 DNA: TGTGCCAGCAGCTTAGCAGAGTACGAGCAGTACTTC
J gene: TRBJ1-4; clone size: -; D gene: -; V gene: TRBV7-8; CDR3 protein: CASSRGYGVGEKLFF; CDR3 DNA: TGTGCCAGCAGCCGAGGGTACGGGGTGGGTGAAAAACTGTTTTTT
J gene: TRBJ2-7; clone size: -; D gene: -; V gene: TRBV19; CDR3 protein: CASSPNFYEQYF; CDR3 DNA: TGTGCCAGTAGTCCCAACTTCTACGAGCAGTACTTC
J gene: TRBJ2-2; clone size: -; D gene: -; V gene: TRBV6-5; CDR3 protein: CASSWGPGELFF; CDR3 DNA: TGTGCCAGCAGTTGGGGGCCCGGGGAGCTGTTTTTT
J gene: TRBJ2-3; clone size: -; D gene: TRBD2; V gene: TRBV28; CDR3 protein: CASSLAGGHGDTQYF; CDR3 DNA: TGTGCCAGCAGTTTAGCGGGAGGGCATGGAGATACGCAGTATTTT
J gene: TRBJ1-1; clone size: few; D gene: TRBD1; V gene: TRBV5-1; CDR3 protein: CASSLDPGGNTEAFF; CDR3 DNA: TGCGCCAGCAGCTTGGATCCAGGGGGGAACACTGAAGCTTTCTTT
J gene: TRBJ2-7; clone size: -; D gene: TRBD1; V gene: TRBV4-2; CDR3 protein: CASSRETGGYEQYF; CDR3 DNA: TGTGCCAGCAGCCGGGAAACAGGGGGCTACGAGCAGTACTTC
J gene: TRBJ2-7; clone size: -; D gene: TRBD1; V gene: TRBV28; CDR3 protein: CASSLTGTDPQEQYF; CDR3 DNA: TGTGCCAGCAGCCTCACCGGGACAGACCCTCAAGAGCAGTACTTC
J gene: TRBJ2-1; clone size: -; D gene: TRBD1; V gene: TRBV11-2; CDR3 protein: CASSAYWDRGGNEQFF; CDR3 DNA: TGTGCCAGCAGCGCGTATTGGGACAGGGGGGGGAATGAGCAGTTCTTC
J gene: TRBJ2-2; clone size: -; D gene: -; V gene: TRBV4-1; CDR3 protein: CASSPRLDPRGTGELFF; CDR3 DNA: TGCGCCAGCAGCCCCCGGCTTGACCCCCGAGGCACCGGGGAGCTGTTTTTT
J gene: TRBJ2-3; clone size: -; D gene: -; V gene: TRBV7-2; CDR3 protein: CASSQGGSGEVTQYF; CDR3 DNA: TGTGCCAGCAGCCAGGGGGGTTCGGGGGAGGTTACGCAGTATTTT
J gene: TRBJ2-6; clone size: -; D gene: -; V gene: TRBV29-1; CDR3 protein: CSVQGSGANVLTF; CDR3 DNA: TGCAGCGTTCAGGGTTCTGGGGCCAACGTCCTGACTTTC
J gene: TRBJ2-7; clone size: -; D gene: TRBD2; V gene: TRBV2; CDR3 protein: CASSPEGRGEQYF; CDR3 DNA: TGTGCCAGCAGTCCCGAGGGGCGGGGGGAGCAGTACTTC
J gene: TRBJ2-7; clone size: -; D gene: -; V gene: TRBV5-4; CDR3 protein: CASSPGVGTYEQYF; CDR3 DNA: TGTGCCAGCAGCCCGGGAGTCGGAACCTACGAGCAGTACTTC
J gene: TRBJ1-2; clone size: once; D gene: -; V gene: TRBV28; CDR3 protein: CASSLSGPHYGYTF; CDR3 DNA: TGTGCCAGCAGTTTATCAGGGCCTCACTATGGCTACACCTTC
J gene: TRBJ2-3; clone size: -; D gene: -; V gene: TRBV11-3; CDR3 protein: CASSLDPDYTQYF; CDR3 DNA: TGTGCCAGCAGCTTAGACCCGGACTATACGCAGTATTTT
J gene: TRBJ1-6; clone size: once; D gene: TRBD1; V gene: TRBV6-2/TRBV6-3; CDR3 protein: CASSWDRNISPLHF; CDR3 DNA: TGTGCCAGCAGTTGGGACAGGAATATTTCACCCCTCCACTTT
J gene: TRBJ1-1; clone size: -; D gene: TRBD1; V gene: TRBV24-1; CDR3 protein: CAWTGASRGNTEAFF; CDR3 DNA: TGTGCCTGGACAGGGGCTAGCAGGGGGAACACTGAAGCTTTCTTT
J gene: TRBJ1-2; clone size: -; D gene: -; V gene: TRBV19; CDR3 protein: CASSVPGLDRTGYTF; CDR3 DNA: TGTGCCAGTAGTGTTCCGGGACTAGATAGGACTGGCTACACCTTC
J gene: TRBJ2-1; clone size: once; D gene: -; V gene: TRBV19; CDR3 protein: CASSSTGTGYNEQFF; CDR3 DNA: TGTGCCAGTAGTTCGACCGGGACTGGCTACAATGAGCAGTTCTTC
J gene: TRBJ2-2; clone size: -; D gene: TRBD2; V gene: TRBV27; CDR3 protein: CASRSTRLAGVWGELFF; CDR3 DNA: TGTGCCAGCAGAAGTACACGACTAGCGGGAGTTTGGGGGGAGCTGTTTTTT
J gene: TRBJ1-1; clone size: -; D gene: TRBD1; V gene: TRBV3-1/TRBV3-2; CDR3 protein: CASSQDKGTGRTFF; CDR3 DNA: TGTGCCAGCAGCCAAGACAAGGGGACAGGGAGGACTTTCTTT
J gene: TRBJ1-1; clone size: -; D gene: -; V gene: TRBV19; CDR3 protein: CASTGVDTNTEAFF; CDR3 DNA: TGTGCCAGTACGGGGGTCGATACGAACACTGAAGCTTTCTTT
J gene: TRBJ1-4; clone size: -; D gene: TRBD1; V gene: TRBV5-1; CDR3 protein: CASSSGTGYEKLFF; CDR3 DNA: TGCGCCAGCAGCTCCGGGACAGGCTATGAAAAACTGTTTTTT
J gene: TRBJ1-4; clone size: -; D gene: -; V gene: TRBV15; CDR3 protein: CATSPSRLQLFF; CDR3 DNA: TGTGCCACCAGCCCCTCTAGACTCCAACTGTTTTTT
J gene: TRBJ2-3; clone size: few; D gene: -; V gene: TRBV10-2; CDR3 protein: CASNPRDLLSGTEDTDTQYF; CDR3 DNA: TGCGCCAGCAACCCCCGGGACTTACTTTCAGGGACCGAAGACACAGATACGCAGTATTTT
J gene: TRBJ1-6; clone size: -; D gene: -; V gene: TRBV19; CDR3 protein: CASSKDSHREPRSSYNSPLHF; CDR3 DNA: TGTGCCAGTAGCAAAGACTCACACCGGGAACCCCGGAGCTCCTATAATTCACCCCTCCACTTT
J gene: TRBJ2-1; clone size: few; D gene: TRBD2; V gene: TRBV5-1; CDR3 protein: CASSPAPLAGVSNEQFF; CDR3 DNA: TGCGCCAGCAGCCCCGCCCCACTAGCGGGAGTGTCGAATGAGCAGTTCTTC
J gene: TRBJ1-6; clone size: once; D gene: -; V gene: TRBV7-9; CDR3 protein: CASSLEEAGFYNSPLHF; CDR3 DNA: TGTGCCAGCAGCTTAGAGGAAGCAGGTTTCTATAATTCACCCCTCCACTTT
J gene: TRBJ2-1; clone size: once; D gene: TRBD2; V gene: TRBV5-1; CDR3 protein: CASMGSGNSYNEQFF; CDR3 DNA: TGCGCCAGCATGGGTAGCGGGAACTCCTACAATGAGCAGTTCTTC
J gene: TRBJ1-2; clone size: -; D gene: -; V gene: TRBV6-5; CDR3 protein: CASSRTPENYGYTF; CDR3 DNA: TGTGCCAGCAGTCGTACACCCGAAAACTATGGCTACACCTTC
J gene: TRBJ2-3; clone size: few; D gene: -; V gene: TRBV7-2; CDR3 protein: CASSLAAVQTDTQYF; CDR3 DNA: TGTGCCAGCAGCTTGGCGGCAGTGCAAACAGATACGCAGTATTTT
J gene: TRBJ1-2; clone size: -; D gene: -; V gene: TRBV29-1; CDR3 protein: CSVEDREKGYTF; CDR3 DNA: TGCAGCGTTGAAGACAGGGAAAAAGGCTACACCTTC
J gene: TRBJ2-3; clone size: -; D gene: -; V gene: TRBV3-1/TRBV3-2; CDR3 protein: CASSQARADTQYF; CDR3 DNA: TGTGCCAGCAGCCAAGCTCGGGCAGATACGCAGTATTTT
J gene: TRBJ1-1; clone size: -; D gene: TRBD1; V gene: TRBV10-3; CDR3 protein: CAISHGTGVNTEAFF; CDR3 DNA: TGTGCCATCAGCCACGGGACAGGGGTGAACACTGAAGCTTTCTTT